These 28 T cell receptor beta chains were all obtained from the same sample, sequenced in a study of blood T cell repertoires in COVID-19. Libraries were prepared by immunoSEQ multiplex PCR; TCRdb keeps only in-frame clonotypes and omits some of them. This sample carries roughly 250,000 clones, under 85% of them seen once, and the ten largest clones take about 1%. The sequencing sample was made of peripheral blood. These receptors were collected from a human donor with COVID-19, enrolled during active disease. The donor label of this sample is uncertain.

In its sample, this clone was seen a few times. The DNA of the CDR3 is TGTGCCAGCAGCGTAGGTTTCAGCGGGAGGACCCACGCAGAGACCCAGTACTTC. This encodes CASSVGFSGRTHAETQYF. This rearrangement joins TRBV9 to TRBJ2-5; TRBD2 aligns across 9 bases. V dropped 0 bases and J dropped 4; count of bases not matched to a gene: 13. The CDR3 spans 18 residues. Germline CDR1 reads SGDLS; CDR2 reads YYNGEE.

The DNA for the CDR3 is TGTGCCAGCAAGGCGGATTCAGGGGAGCAGTACTTC. Translated: CASKADSGEQYF. This chain connects TRBV6-5 to TRBJ2-7, with TRBD1 as a possible D gene (5 bases). This CDR3 contains 12 residues. Trimming removed 7 bases at V and 7 bases at J, with 14 bases between. Looked up from germline, CDR1 is MNHEY and CDR2 is SVGAGI.

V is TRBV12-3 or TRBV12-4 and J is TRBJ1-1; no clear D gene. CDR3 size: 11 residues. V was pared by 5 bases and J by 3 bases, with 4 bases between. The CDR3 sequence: CASSPDTEAFF. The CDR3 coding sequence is TGTGCCAGCAGTCCAGACACTGAAGCTTTCTTT.

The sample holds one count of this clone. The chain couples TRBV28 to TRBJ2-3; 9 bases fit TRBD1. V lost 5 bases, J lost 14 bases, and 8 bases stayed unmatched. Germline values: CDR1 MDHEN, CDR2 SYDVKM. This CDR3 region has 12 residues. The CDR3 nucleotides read TGTGCCAGCAGTCGAACCGGGACAGGGTTGTATTTT. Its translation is CASSRTGTGLYF.

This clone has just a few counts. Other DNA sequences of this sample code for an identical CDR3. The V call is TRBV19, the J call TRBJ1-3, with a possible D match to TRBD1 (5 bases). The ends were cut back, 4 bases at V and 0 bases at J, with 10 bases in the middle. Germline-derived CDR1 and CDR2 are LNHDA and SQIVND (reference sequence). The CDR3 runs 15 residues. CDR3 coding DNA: TGTGCCAGTAGTACCACAGGTTCCTCTGGAAACACCATATATTTT. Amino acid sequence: CASSTTGSSGNTIYF. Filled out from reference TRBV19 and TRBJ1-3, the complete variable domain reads DGGITQSPKYLFRKEGQNVTLSCEQNLNHDAMYWYRQDPGQGLRLIYYSQIVNDFQKGDIAEGYSVSREKKESFPLTVTSAQKNPTAFYLCASSTTGSSGNTIYFGEGSWLTVV.

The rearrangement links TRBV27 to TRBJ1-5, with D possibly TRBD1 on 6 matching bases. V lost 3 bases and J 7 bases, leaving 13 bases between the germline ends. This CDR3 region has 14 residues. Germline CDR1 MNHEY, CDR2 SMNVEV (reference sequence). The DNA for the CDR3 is TGTGCCAGCAGTTTCGGGAACAGGGACCAGCCCCAGCATTTT. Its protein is CASSFGNRDQPQHF.

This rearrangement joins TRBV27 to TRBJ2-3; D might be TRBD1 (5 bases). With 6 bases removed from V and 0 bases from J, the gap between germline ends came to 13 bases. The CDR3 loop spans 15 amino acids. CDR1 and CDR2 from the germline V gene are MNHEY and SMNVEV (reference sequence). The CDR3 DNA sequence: TGTGCCAGCAGGGACACTCCCGGGAGCACAGATACGCAGTATTTT. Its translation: CASRDTPGSTDTQYF.

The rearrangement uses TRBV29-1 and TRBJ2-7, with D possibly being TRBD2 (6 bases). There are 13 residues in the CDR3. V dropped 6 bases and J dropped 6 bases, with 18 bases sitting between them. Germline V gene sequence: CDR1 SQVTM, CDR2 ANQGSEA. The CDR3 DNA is TGCAGCGTCGACCCGCACATGGGGGGCGAGCAGTACTTC. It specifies CSVDPHMGGEQYF.

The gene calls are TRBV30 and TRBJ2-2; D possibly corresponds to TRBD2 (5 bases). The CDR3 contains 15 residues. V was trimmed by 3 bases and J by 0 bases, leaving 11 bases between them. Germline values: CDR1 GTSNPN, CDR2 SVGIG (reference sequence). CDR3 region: CAWRKSGANTGELFF. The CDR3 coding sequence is TGTGCCTGGAGAAAGAGCGGCGCGAACACCGGGGAGCTGTTTTTT.

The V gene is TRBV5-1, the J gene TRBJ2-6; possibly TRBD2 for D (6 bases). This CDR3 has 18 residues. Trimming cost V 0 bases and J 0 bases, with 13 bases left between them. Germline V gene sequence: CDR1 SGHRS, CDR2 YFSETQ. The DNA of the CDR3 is TGCGCCAGCAGCTTGGTCGTAGGGACTGGCTCTGGGGCCAACGTCCTGACTTTC. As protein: CASSLVVGTGSGANVLTF.

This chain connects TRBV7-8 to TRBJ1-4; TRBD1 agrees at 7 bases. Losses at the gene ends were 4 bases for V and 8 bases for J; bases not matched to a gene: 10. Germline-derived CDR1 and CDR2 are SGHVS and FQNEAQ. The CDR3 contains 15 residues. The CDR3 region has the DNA TGTGCCAGCAGCTCCGAGGGACAGCCTTTGGAAAAACTGTTTTTT. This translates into CASSSEGQPLEKLFF.

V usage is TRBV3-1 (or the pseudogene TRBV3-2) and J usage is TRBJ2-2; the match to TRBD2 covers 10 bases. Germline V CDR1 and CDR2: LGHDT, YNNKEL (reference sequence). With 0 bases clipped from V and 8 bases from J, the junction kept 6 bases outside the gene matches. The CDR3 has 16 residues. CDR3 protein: CASSQDWASGSGELFF. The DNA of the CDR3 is TGTGCCAGCAGCCAAGATTGGGCTAGCGGGAGTGGGGAGCTGTTTTTT.

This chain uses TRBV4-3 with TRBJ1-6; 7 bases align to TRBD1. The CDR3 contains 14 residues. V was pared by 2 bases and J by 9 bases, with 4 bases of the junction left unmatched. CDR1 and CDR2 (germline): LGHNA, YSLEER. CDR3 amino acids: CASSQRTGGSPLHF. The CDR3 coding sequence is TGCGCCAGCAGCCAACGGACAGGAGGTTCACCCCTCCACTTT.

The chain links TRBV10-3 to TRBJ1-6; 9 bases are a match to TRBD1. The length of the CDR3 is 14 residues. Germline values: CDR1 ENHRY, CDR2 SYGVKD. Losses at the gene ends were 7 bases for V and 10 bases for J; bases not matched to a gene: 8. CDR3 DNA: TGTGCCATCACTGGGGACAGGGATCGGTCACCCCTCCACTTT. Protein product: CAITGDRDRSPLHF.

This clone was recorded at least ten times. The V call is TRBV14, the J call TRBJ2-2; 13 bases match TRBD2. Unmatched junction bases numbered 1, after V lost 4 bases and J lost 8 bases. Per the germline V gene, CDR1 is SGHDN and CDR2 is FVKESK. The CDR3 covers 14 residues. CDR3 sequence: CASSRLAGGGELFF. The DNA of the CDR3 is TGTGCCAGCAGCCGACTAGCGGGAGGTGGGGAGCTGTTTTTT.

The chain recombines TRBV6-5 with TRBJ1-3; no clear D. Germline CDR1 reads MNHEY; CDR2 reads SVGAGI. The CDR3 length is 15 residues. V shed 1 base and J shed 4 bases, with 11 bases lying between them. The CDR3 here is CASSYFRDRGNTIYF. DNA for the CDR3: TGTGCCAGCAGTTACTTCCGGGATAGGGGAAACACCATATATTTT.

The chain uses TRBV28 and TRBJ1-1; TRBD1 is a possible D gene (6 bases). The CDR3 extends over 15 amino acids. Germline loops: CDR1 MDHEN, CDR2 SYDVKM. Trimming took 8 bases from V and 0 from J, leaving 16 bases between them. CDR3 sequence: CASPPLQGMNTEAFF. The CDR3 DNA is TGTGCCAGCCCACCCTTACAGGGTATGAACACTGAAGCTTTCTTT.

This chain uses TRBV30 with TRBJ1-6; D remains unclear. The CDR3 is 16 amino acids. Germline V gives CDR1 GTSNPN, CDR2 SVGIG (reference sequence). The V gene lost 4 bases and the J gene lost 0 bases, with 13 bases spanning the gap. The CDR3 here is CAWKQYLSSYNSPLHF. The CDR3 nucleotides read TGTGCCTGGAAACAGTACTTGAGCTCCTATAATTCACCCCTCCACTTT. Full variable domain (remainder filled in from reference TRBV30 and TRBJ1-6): SQTIHQWPATLVQPVGSPLSLECTVEGTSNPNLYWYRQAAGRGLQLLFYSVGIGQISSEVPQNLSASRPQDRQFILSSKKLLLSDSGFYLCAWKQYLSSYNSPLHFGNGTRLTVT.

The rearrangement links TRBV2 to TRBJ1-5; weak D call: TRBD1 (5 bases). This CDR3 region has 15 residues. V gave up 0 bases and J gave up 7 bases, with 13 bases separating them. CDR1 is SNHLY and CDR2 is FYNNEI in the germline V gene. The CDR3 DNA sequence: TGTGCCAGCAGTGAAGCGCTTGGGGCAGGGCAGCCCCAGCATTTT. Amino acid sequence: CASSEALGAGQPQHF.

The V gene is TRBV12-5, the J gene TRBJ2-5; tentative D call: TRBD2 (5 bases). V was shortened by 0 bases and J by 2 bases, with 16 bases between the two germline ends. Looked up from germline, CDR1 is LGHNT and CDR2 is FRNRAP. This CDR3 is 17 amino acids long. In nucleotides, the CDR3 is TGTGCTAGTGGTTTGGTAACGAGGGTACCGGGTCAAGAGACCCAGTACTTC. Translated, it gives CASGLVTRVPGQETQYF.

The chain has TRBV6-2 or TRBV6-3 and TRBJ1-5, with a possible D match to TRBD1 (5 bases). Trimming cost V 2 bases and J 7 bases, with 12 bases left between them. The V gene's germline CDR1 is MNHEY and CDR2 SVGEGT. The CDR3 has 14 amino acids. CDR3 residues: CASSYPGLEQPQHF. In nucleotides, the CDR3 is TGTGCCAGCAGTTACCCAGGGTTGGAACAGCCCCAGCATTTT.

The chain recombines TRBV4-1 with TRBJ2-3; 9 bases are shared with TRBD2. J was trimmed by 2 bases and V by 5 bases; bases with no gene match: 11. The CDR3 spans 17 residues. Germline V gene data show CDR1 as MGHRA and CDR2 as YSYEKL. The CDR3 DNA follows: TGCGCCAGCAGCTCCACCCCGGCTAGCGGGAACACAGATACGCAGTATTTT. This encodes CASSSTPASGNTDTQYF.

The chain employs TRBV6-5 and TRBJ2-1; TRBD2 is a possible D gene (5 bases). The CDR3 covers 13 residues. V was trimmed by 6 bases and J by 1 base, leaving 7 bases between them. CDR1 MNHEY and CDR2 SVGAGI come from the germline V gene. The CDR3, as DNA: TGTGCCAGCAGATCGGGGTCCTACAATGAGCAGTTCTTC. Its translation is CASRSGSYNEQFF.

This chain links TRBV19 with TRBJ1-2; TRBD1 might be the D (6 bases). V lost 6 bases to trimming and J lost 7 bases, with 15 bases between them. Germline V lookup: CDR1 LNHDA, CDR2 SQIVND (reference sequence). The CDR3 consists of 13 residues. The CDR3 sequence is CASRWGQSGGYTF. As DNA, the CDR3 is TGTGCCAGTAGGTGGGGGCAATCGGGTGGCTACACCTTC.

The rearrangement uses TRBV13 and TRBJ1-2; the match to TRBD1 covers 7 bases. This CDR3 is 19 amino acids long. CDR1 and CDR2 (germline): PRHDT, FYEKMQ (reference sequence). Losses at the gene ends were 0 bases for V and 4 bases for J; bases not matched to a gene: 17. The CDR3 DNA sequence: TGTGCCAGCAGCTTAGGTAGATCCTACAGGGGCCAATTCAGCTATGGCTACACCTTC. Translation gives CASSLGRSYRGQFSYGYTF.

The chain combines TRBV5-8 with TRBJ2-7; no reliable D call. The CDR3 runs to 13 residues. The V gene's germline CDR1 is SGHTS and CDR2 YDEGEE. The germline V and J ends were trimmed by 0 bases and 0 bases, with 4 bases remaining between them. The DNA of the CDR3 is TGTGCCAGCAGCTTGGTCCACTCCTACGAGCAGTACTTC. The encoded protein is CASSLVHSYEQYF.

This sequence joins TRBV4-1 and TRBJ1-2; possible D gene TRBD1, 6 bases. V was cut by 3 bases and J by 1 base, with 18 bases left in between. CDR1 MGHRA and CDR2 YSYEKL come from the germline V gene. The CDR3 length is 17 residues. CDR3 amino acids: CASSQGVRGRVNYGYTF. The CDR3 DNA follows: TGCGCCAGCAGCCAGGGGGTCAGGGGAAGAGTTAACTATGGCTACACCTTC.

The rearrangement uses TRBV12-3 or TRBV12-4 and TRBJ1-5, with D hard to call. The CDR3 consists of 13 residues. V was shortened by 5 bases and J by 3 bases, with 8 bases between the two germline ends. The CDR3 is CASSLQSNQPQHF. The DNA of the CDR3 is TGTGCCAGCAGTCTTCAGTCCAATCAGCCCCAGCATTTT.